The 7 T cell receptor beta chains below all came from one sample that was sequenced in a study. The TRBV12-4/TRBJ1-2 clonotypes were amplified using barcode primers with ligated adaptors. TCRdb redid the calling of the multiplex PCR reads with MiXCR, one entry per CDR3 protein. The sample yields fewer than 1,500 distinct CDR3 sequences, 30% to 35% seen once. The sample taken for sequencing was memory CD4+ T cells sorted from blood. As for subset: memory CD4+ T cells, CD4+CD45RO+CD25-. The source of these receptors is a female donor with breast cancer.

The gene calls are TRBV12-3 or TRBV12-4 and TRBJ1-2; D gene uncertain. The CDR3 has 10 residues. V dropped 6 bases and J dropped 8 bases, with 7 bases sitting between them. CDR3 amino acids: CASRARGYTF. CDR3 DNA sequence: TGTGCCAGCAGGGCGAGAGGCTACACCTTC.

This clonotype was detected a few times. This rearrangement joins TRBV12-3 or TRBV12-4 to TRBJ1-2; 9 bases are a match to TRBD1. The CDR3 totals 13 residues. The J segment lost 4 bases and the V segment lost 7 bases, leaving 4 bases of the junction unmatched. The DNA for the CDR3 is TGTGCCAGCACCCGGGGACAGGGCTATGGCTACACCTTC. It specifies CASTRGQGYGYTF.

This clonotype is classed as large (0.1 to 1%). The V call is TRBV12-3 or TRBV12-4, the J call TRBJ1-2, with D unclear. Trimming stripped 6 bases from V and 1 base from J, with 12 bases between. This CDR3 is built from 14 residues. CDR3 DNA: TGTGCCAGCAGAAGAAGGGAGGATAACTATGGCTACACCTTC. Translating it yields CASRRREDNYGYTF.

By its share, this clonotype is large (0.1 to 1%). The J gene is TRBJ1-2, the V gene TRBV12-3 or TRBV12-4, with D perhaps TRBD1 (6 bases). The CDR3 contains 16 residues. Trimming cost V 4 bases and J 4 bases, with 19 bases left between them. The CDR3 sequence: CASSSSILTGGYGYTF. DNA of the CDR3: TGTGCCAGCAGTTCGAGCATATTGACAGGAGGCTATGGCTACACCTTC.

This clonotype qualifies as large. The chain joins TRBV12-3 or TRBV12-4 to TRBJ1-2; D call uncertain. This CDR3 has 13 residues. Between the trimmed V and J ends, which lost 6 bases and 0 bases, there was a span of 8 bases. CDR3 amino acids: CASRSHANYGYTF. The CDR3 DNA follows: TGTGCCAGCAGGTCACATGCTAACTATGGCTACACCTTC.

In this sample, this clonotype is medium-sized (0.01 to 0.1%). The chain uses TRBV12-3 or TRBV12-4 and TRBJ1-2; the D gene is possibly TRBD1 (5 bases). The CDR3 runs to 14 residues. V was pared by 6 bases and J by 9 bases, with 20 bases between. The CDR3 nucleotides read TGTGCCAGCAGAATTGGGACTCGGTACGGGAGCTACACCTTC. It is translated as CASRIGTRYGSYTF.

This clonotype is labeled medium-sized. The rearrangement links TRBV12-3 or TRBV12-4 to TRBJ1-2; D gene ambiguous. The V end was cut by 6 bases, the J end by 0 bases, with 8 bases between. The CDR3 runs 13 residues. The CDR3 sequence: CASSPLANYGYTF. In DNA form, the CDR3 reads TGTGCCAGCAGCCCTTTAGCTAACTATGGCTACACCTTC.